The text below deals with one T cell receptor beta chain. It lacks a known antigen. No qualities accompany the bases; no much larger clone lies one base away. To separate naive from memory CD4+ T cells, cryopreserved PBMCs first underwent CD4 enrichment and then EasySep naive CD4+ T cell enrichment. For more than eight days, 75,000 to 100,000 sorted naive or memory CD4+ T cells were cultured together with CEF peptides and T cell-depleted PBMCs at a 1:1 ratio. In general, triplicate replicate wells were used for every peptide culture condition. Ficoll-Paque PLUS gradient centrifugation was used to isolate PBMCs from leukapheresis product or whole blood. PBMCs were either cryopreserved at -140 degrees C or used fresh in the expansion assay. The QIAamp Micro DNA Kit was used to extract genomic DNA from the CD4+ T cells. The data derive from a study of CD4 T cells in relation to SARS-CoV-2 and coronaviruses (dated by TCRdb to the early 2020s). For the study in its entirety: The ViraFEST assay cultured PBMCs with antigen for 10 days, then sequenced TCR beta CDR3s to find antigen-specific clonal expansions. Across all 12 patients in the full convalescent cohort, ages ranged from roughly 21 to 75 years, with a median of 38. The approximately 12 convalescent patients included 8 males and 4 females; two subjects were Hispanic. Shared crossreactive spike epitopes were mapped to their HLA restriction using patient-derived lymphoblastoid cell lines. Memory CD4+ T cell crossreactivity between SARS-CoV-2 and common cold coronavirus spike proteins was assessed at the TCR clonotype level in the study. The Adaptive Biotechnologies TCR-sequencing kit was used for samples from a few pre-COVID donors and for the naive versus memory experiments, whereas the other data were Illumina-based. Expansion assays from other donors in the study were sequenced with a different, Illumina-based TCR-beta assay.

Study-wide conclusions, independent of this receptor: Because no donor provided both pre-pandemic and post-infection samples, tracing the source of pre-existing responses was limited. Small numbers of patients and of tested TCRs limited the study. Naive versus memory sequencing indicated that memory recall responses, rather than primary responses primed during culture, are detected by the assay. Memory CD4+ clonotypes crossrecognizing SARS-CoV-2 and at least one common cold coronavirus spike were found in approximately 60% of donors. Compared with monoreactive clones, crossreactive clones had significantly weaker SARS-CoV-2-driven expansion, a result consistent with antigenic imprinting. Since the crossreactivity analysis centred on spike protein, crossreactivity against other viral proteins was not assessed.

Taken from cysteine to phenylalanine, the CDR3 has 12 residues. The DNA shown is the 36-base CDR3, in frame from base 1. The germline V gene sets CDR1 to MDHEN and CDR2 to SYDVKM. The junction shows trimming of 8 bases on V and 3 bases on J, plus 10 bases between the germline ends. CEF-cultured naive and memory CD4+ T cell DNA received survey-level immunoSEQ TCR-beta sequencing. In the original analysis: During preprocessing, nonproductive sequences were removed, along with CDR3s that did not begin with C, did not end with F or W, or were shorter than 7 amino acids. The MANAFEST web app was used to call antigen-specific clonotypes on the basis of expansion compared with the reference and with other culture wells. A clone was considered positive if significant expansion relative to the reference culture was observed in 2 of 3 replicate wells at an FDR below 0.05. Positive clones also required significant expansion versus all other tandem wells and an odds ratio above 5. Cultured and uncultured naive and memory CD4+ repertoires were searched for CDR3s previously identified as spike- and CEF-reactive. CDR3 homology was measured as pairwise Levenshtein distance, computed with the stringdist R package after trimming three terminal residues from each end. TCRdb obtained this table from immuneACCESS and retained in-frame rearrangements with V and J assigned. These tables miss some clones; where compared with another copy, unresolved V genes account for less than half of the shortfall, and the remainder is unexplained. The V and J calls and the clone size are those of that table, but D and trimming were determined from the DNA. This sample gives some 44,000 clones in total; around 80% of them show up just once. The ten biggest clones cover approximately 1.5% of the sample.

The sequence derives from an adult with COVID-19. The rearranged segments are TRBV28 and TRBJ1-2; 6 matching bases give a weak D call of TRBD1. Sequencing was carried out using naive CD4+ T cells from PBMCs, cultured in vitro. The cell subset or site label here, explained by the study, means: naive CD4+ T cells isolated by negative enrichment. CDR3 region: CASGGGDYGYTF. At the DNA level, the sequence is TGTGCCAGCGGGGGGGGCGACTATGGCTACACCTTC.